The 25 T cell receptor beta chains listed next were all sequenced from one sample in a study of cytomegalovirus exposure and HLA in healthy donors. The PCR was carried out with 60 Vbeta primers and 13 Jbeta primers. Profiling relied on immunoSEQ multiplex PCR, and the TCRdb table lists in-frame clones only, not all of them. The table records more than 85,000 clones, roughly 67% of them present only once. Source material: PBMCs. Receptors originate from a man aged 35 to 55 in good health and CMV-seronegative.

The rearrangement links TRBV9 to TRBJ2-7, with TRBD2 matching over 8 bases. V lost 0 bases and J lost 6; bases outside the gene matches: 8. CDR3 length: 15 amino acids. The germline gives CDR1 SGDLS, CDR2 YYNGEE. CDR3 protein: CASSVASGGPSEQYF. The CDR3 DNA reads TGTGCCAGCAGCGTAGCTTCGGGGGGGCCTTCCGAGCAGTACTTC.

This clone was seen a handful of times. The chain joins TRBV7-9 to TRBJ1-5; TRBD1 might be the D (5 bases). The V gene lost 1 base and the J gene lost 4 bases, with 11 bases spanning the gap. CDR1 and CDR2 from the germline V gene are SEHNR and FQNEAQ (reference sequence). This CDR3 has 15 amino acids. This CDR3 is CASSLESGENQPQHF. For the CDR3, the DNA is TGTGCCAGCAGCTTAGAGTCGGGGGAAAATCAGCCCCAGCATTTT.

This clone was detected a few times. The CDR3 here is CASSSSGTEQFF. In DNA form, the CDR3 reads TGTGCCAGCAGCTCCTCCGGGACAGAGCAGTTCTTC. The rearrangement links TRBV7-6 to TRBJ2-1; a weak D match, TRBD1 (6 bases). This CDR3 region has 12 residues. Trimming shortened V by 4 bases and J by 10 bases, and 11 bases separated the two germline ends. From germline, CDR1 is SGHVS and CDR2 FNYEAQ. Filled out from reference TRBV7-6 and TRBJ2-1, the complete variable domain reads GAGVSQSPRYKVTKRGQDVALRCDPISGHVSLYWYRQALGQGPEFLTYFNYEAQQDKSGLPNDRFSAERPEGSISTLTIQRTEQRDSAMYRCASSSSGTEQFFGPGTRLTVL.

The chain carries TRBV6-5 and TRBJ2-3; TRBD1 aligns across 7 bases. Unmatched junction bases numbered 6, after V lost 6 bases and J lost 0 bases. Germline V lookup: CDR1 MNHEY, CDR2 SVGAGI. The CDR3 runs 15 residues. The CDR3 sequence: CASSSGQTSTDTQYF. The CDR3, as DNA: TGTGCCAGCAGCTCGGGACAGACTAGCACAGATACGCAGTATTTT.

A word on this clone: The junction differs from germline at one of its ends, possibly a read error. V usage is TRBV4-3 and J usage is TRBJ2-3; 9 bases fit TRBD2. Germline values: CDR1 LGHNA, CDR2 YSLEER. The CDR3 is made up of 15 amino acids. CDR3 sequence (DNA): TGCCCCAGCAGCCAGGATAGCGGGGGTGCAGATACGCAGTATTTT. Translating gives CPSSQDSGGADTQYF.

This chain connects TRBV9 to TRBJ2-3; D might be TRBD2 (6 bases). Trimming removed 3 bases at V and 4 bases at J, with 27 bases between. The V gene's germline CDR1 is SGDLS and CDR2 YYNGEE. The CDR3 is made up of 19 amino acids. CDR3: CASSDIWGVKAQPPDTQYF. Written as DNA, the CDR3 is TGTGCCAGCAGCGATATATGGGGGGTGAAGGCCCAGCCCCCAGATACGCAGTATTTT. Looking up the rest from reference TRBV9 and TRBJ2-3 gives the full variable domain: DSGVTQTPKHLITATGQRVTLRCSPRSGDLSVYWYQQSLDQGLQFLIQYYNGEERAKGNILERFSAQQFPDLHSELNLSSLELGDSALYFCASSDIWGVKAQPPDTQYFGPGTRLTVL.

J is TRBJ2-7 and V is TRBV11-2, with 9 nucleotides matching TRBD2. The CDR3 length is 17 residues. Trimming at V came to 2 bases and at J to 2 bases, leaving 10 bases not matched to a gene. Germline V gene data show CDR1 as SGHAT and CDR2 as FQNNGV. The CDR3, as DNA: TGTGCCAGCAGCTTAAAGGCGACTAGCGGAATGCCCTACGAGCAGTACTTC. As protein: CASSLKATSGMPYEQYF.

CDR3 in amino acids: CASSEEGRGYGYTF. The DNA of the CDR3 is TGTGCCAGCAGTGAAGAGGGCAGGGGGTATGGCTACACCTTC. The chain carries TRBV6-1 and TRBJ1-2; 7 bases are a match to TRBD1. The CDR3 covers 14 residues. Germline-derived CDR1 and CDR2 are MNHNS and SASEGT. V trimming: 1 base; J trimming: 5 bases; junction bases outside the gene matches: 4.

This clone was counted once. The V gene is TRBV7-3, the J gene TRBJ2-3; 8 bases are shared with TRBD2. Germline V gene data show CDR1 as SGHTA and CDR2 as FQGTGA. The CDR3 consists of 15 residues. V shed 6 bases and J 0 bases; nucleotides not matched to a gene: 5. CDR3 residues: CASSELAVSTDTQYF. CDR3 nucleotide sequence: TGTGCCAGCAGTGAACTAGCGGTTAGCACAGATACGCAGTATTTT. Supplemented by reference TRBV7-3 and TRBJ2-3, the full variable domain reads GAGVSQTPSNKVTEKGKYVELRCDPISGHTALYWYRQSLGQGPEFLIYFQGTGAADDSGLPNDRFFAVRPEGSVSTLKIQRTERGDSAVYLCASSELAVSTDTQYFGPGTRLTVL.

The chain couples TRBV19 to TRBJ1-4; 7 bases are a match to TRBD1. The CDR3 consists of 15 residues. Germline lookup yields CDR1 LNHDA and CDR2 SQIVND (reference sequence). The V segment lost 5 bases and the J segment 4 bases; nucleotides outside the gene matches: 7. CDR3 sequence reads: CASSPGDRFNEKLFF. CDR3 in DNA: TGTGCCAGTAGTCCCGGGGACAGATTTAATGAAAAACTGTTTTTT. The variable domain in full, completed from reference TRBV19 and TRBJ1-4, reads DGGITQSPKYLFRKEGQNVTLSCEQNLNHDAMYWYRQDPGQGLRLIYYSQIVNDFQKGDIAEGYSVSREKKESFPLTVTSAQKNPTAFYLCASSPGDRFNEKLFFGSGTQLSVL.

The chain carries TRBV4-1 and TRBJ2-5; no reliable D call. The V gene's germline CDR1 is MGHRA and CDR2 YSYEKL. The V end lost 4 bases, the J end lost 5 bases, and 11 bases lay between the germline ends. The CDR3 extends over 13 amino acids. In nucleotides, the CDR3 is TGCGCCAGCAGCCCCGAGCTCTGGGAGACCCAGTACTTC. Protein: CASSPELWETQYF.

CDR3 protein: CASSQVHPYQETQYF. CDR3 bases: TGCGCCAGCAGCCAAGTACACCCGTACCAAGAGACCCAGTACTTC. The gene calls are TRBV4-1 and TRBJ2-5, with unresolved D. V dropped 1 base and J dropped 0 bases, with 9 bases sitting between them. CDR3 size: 15 residues. Germline lookup yields CDR1 MGHRA and CDR2 YSYEKL.

The rearrangement uses TRBV6-6 and TRBJ1-6, with 7 bases fitting TRBD1. Per the germline V gene, CDR1 is MNHNY and CDR2 is SVGAGI (reference sequence). Losses at the gene ends were 4 bases for V and 9 bases for J; bases not matched to a gene: 6. This CDR3 is 14 amino acids long. CDR3 loop: CASSSQGGGSPLHF. In DNA, the CDR3 is TGTGCCAGCAGTTCCCAGGGGGGAGGTTCACCCCTCCACTTT.

A single count supports this clone. V gene TRBV5-1 combines with J gene TRBJ1-3; D possibly corresponds to TRBD1 (5 bases). Deletions cut 1 base from V and 0 bases from J, with 11 bases between. The CDR3 is made up of 16 amino acids. From germline, CDR1 is SGHRS and CDR2 YFSETQ. In nucleotides, the CDR3 is TGCGCCAGCAGCTTGAGCCTTGACAGCTCTGGAAACACCATATATTTT. This gives the protein CASSLSLDSSGNTIYF.

The chain is built from TRBV9 and TRBJ1-1; unclear D gene. V was cut by 2 bases and J by 1 base, with 6 bases left in between. The CDR3 loop spans 13 amino acids. CDR1 and CDR2 from the germline V gene are SGDLS and YYNGEE. In nucleotides, the CDR3 is TGTGCCAGCAGCGTCTTCGGGAACACTGAAGCTTTCTTT. Translation: CASSVFGNTEAFF.

The J gene is TRBJ1-6, the V gene TRBV5-4, with a possible D match to TRBD1 (6 bases). Per the germline V gene, CDR1 is SGHNT and CDR2 is YYREEE (reference sequence). The CDR3 covers 16 residues. V lost 1 base and J 5 bases, leaving 13 bases between the germline ends. CDR3 amino acids: CASSLRGGANNSPLHF. CDR3 coding DNA: TGTGCCAGCAGCTTGCGGGGGGGGGCGAATAATTCACCCCTCCACTTT.

The chain joins TRBV13 to TRBJ2-7; D ambiguous. CDR3 length: 11 amino acids. The ends were cut back, 4 bases at V and 3 bases at J, with 4 bases in the middle. Germline V gene data show CDR1 as PRHDT and CDR2 as FYEKMQ (reference sequence). The CDR3 loop is CASSSNYEQYF. The CDR3 DNA sequence: TGTGCCAGCAGCTCAAACTACGAGCAGTACTTC. Supplemented by reference TRBV13 and TRBJ2-7, the full variable domain reads AAGVIQSPRHLIKEKRETATLKCYPIPRHDTVYWYQQGPGQDPQFLISFYEKMQSDKGSIPDRFSAQQFSDYHSELNMSSLELGDSALYFCASSSNYEQYFGPGTRLTVT.

The CDR3 bases are TGTGCCAGCAGCGATGGGGGGGGTTTCGATGAGCAGTTCTTC. It translates to CASSDGGGFDEQFF. The V gene is TRBV6-5, the J gene TRBJ2-1; 7 bases match TRBD2. This CDR3 contains 14 residues. Unmatched junction bases numbered 10, after V lost 6 bases and J lost 8 bases. Looked up from germline, CDR1 is MNHEY and CDR2 is SVGAGI.

The chain is built from TRBV4-3 and TRBJ1-6; D perhaps matches TRBD1 (5 bases). Trimming shortened V by 0 bases and J by 3 bases, and 15 bases separated the two germline ends. Germline assignment: CDR1 LGHNA and CDR2 YSLEER. The CDR3 length is 18 residues. The CDR3 nucleotides are TGCGCCAGCAGCCAAGAGGGGGGTGTTGGCAGCTATAATTCACCCCTCCACTTT. Amino acids: CASSQEGGVGSYNSPLHF.

The chain employs TRBV19 and TRBJ2-4, with 7 bases aligning to TRBD2. Germline CDR1 and CDR2: LNHDA and SQIVND (reference sequence). CDR3 length equals 14 residues. The J segment lost 9 bases and the V segment lost 6 bases, leaving 11 bases of the junction unmatched. The CDR3 protein is CASSSIAGDGIQYF. The DNA for the CDR3 is TGTGCCAGTAGCAGCATCGCGGGGGATGGCATTCAGTACTTC.

This clone was detected a few times. The chain carries TRBV7-2 and TRBJ2-2; 8 bases agree with TRBD2. J lost 3 bases, V lost 3 bases, and 6 bases had no gene match. The germline CDR1 and CDR2 sequences are SGHTA and FQGNSA. The CDR3 runs 16 residues. CDR3 coding DNA: TGTGCCAGCAGCTTTGACGGGCGGGGGGACACCGGGGAGCTGTTTTTT. Its protein product is CASSFDGRGDTGELFF.

The genes are TRBV29-1 and TRBJ2-7; TRBD1 matches 7 bases. The germline V gene encodes CDR1 SQVTM and CDR2 ANQGSEA. This CDR3 spans 12 amino acids. Trimming at V came to 6 bases and at J to 5 bases, leaving 7 bases not matched to a gene. CDR3 sequence: CSVLQGIDEQYF. Here the CDR3 DNA reads TGCAGCGTCTTACAGGGGATCGACGAGCAGTACTTC.

The chain couples TRBV6-5 to TRBJ1-2; D gene uncertain. V lost 4 bases, J lost 4 bases, and 7 bases lay in between. Germline lookup yields CDR1 MNHEY and CDR2 SVGAGI. CDR3 length: 12 amino acids. The CDR3 DNA reads as TGTGCCAGCAGTTCTAGCCCCTATGGCTACACCTTC. It specifies CASSSSPYGYTF.

The chain is built from TRBV7-9 and TRBJ1-4; D gene ambiguous. Deletions cut 5 bases from V and 7 bases from J, with 8 bases between. The germline V gene has CDR1 SEHNR and CDR2 FQNEAQ (reference sequence). There are 12 residues in the CDR3. The CDR3 nucleotides are TGTGCCAGCAGCCCAGGATCTGAAAAACTGTTTTTT. This encodes CASSPGSEKLFF.

The chain carries TRBV27 and TRBJ2-7; 8 bases fit TRBD2. Trimming at V came to 4 bases and at J to 6 bases, leaving 8 bases not matched to a gene. Per the germline V gene, CDR1 is MNHEY and CDR2 is SMNVEV (reference sequence). The CDR3 loop spans 14 amino acids. CDR3 amino acids: CASSSGTSGREQYF. The CDR3 DNA reads as TGTGCCAGCAGTTCCGGGACTAGTGGTCGCGAGCAGTACTTC.